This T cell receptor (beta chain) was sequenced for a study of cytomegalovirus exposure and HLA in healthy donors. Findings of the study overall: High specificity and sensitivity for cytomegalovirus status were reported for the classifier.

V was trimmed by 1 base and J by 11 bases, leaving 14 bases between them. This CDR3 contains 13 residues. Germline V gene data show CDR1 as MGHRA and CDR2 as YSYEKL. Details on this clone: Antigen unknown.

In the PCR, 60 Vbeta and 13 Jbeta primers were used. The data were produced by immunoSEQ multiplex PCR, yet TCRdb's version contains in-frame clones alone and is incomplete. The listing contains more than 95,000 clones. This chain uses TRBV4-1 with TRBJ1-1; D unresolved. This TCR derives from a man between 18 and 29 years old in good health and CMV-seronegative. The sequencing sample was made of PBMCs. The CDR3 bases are TGCGCCAGCAGCCAAGGTTTCGACTTGAGGGCTTTCTTT. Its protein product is CASSQGFDLRAFF.